Listed below are T cell receptor beta chains from one sample, sequenced in a study of cytomegalovirus exposure and HLA in healthy donors. Only in-frame clones appear in the TCRdb table, and some are missing; sequencing was by immunoSEQ multiplex PCR. The profile shows around 200,000 clones, roughly 85% of them singletons. Source material: PBMCs. All receptors come from a woman aged 25 to 39 in good health and CMV-seropositive. Both conserved end residues are part of each CDR3. D genes are given only for firm matches. Size tells how often a clone was seen (once, few, many) or the class of an expanded clone, and some rows leave it out.

>TRBV5-1|TRBJ2-3|-|few
CASNALSGFTDTQYF
TGCGCCAGCAATGCCCTAAGCGGGTTTACAGATACGCAGTATTTT
>TRBV11-3|TRBJ2-5|TRBD1|-
CVSSLGGQGRETQYF
TGTGTCAGCAGCTTAGGCGGACAGGGCAGAGAGACCCAGTACTTC
>TRBV10-2|TRBJ2-3|-|few
CASTSGGTQYF
TGCGCCAGCACCAGCGGAGGTACGCAGTATTTT
>TRBV11-3|TRBJ2-1|TRBD2|-
CASSSKTSGVPNEQFF
TGTGCCAGCAGCTCCAAGACTAGCGGGGTCCCCAATGAGCAGTTCTTC
>TRBV9|TRBJ2-5|-|-
CASSRTGSGQETQYF
TGTGCCAGCAGCAGGACGGGATCTGGGCAAGAGACCCAGTACTTC
>TRBV30|TRBJ1-2|-|-
CAWSAKQGTYGYTF
TGTGCCTGGAGTGCAAAACAGGGAACCTATGGCTACACCTTC
>TRBV4-1|TRBJ1-1|-|-
CASSLIRGTEAFF
TGCGCCAGCAGCCTTATCAGGGGCACTGAAGCTTTCTTT
>TRBV9|TRBJ2-2|TRBD2|once
CASRGTSGRAGELFF
TGTGCCAGCAGGGGGACTAGCGGGAGGGCCGGGGAGCTGTTTTTT
>TRBV5-8|TRBJ2-2|-|-
CASSLVQAGELFF
TGTGCCAGCAGCTTGGTGCAGGCCGGGGAGCTGTTTTTT
>TRBV10-2|TRBJ2-3|-|-
CASSDQVGLTDTQYF
TGCGCCAGCAGTGATCAGGTGGGCCTAACAGATACGCAGTATTTT
>TRBV6-6|TRBJ1-5|TRBD1|-
CASSYGTGNQPQHF
TGTGCCAGCAGTTACGGGACAGGCAATCAGCCCCAGCATTTT
>TRBV7-8|TRBJ1-5|TRBD1|few
CASSGGTGGQPQHF
TGTGCCAGCAGCGGAGGGACAGGGGGTCAGCCCCAGCATTTT
>TRBV7-8|TRBJ1-1|-|-
CASSSQPQNTEAFF
TGTGCCAGCAGCTCACAACCCCAAAACACTGAAGCTTTCTTT
>TRBV18|TRBJ1-1|TRBD1|-
CASSPVGGQGATAFF
TGTGCCAGCTCACCAGTTGGGGGACAGGGGGCCACAGCTTTCTTT
>TRBV5-1|TRBJ1-3|TRBD1|-
CASSEDRWGNTIYF
TGCGCCAGCAGCGAGGACAGGTGGGGAAACACCATATATTTT
>TRBV13|TRBJ2-5|TRBD1|few
CASTLSSGTVETQYF
TGTGCCAGCACCCTTTCAAGTGGGACAGTCGAGACCCAGTACTTC
>TRBV5-6|TRBJ1-3|-|-
CASSSDRIGNTIYF
TGTGCCAGCAGCTCGGACAGAATTGGAAACACCATATATTTT
>TRBV15|TRBJ1-4|-|once
CATSRDGQKNEKLFF
TGTGCCACCAGCAGAGATGGGCAAAAGAATGAAAAACTGTTTTTT
>TRBV5-5|TRBJ2-3|-|-
CASSLVVQLLWSTDTQYF
TGTGCCAGCAGCTTGGTGGTTCAACTACTATGGAGCACAGATACGCAGTATTTT
>TRBV9|TRBJ2-1|TRBD2|-
CASTRRTSLGNEQFF
TGTGCCAGCACCCGAAGGACTAGCTTGGGGAATGAGCAGTTCTTC
>TRBV10-1|TRBJ2-5|TRBD2|once
CATPTSFRRGETQYF
TGCGCCACCCCGACTAGCTTCCGGAGGGGAGAGACCCAGTACTTC
>TRBV9|TRBJ1-5|-|-
CASSTRGGVDQPQHF
TGTGCCAGCAGCACCCGCGGGGGGGTAGATCAGCCCCAGCATTTT
>TRBV11-3|TRBJ1-1|-|-
CASSLNRASEAFF
TGTGCCAGCAGCTTAAACAGGGCTAGTGAAGCTTTCTTT
>TRBV4-3|TRBJ2-7|-|-
CASSPGRRGPSEQYF
TGCGCCAGCAGCCCTGGGCGTAGGGGTCCCTCCGAGCAGTACTTC
>TRBV5-1|TRBJ1-2|TRBD1|-
CASSLAGQGEGYTF
TGCGCCAGCAGCTTGGCAGGACAGGGGGAAGGCTACACCTTC
>TRBV7-8|TRBJ2-5|TRBD2|-
CASSLSGTSGQETQYF
TGTGCCAGCAGCCTATCCGGGACTAGCGGACAAGAGACCCAGTACTTC
>TRBV27|TRBJ1-1|TRBD1|-
CASRAGQTNAEAFF
TGTGCCAGCAGGGCGGGACAGACCAACGCTGAAGCTTTCTTT
>TRBV25-1|TRBJ2-1|TRBD2|-
CASSERRASGASYNEQFF
TGTGCCAGCAGTGAAAGAAGGGCTAGCGGGGCGTCTTACAATGAGCAGTTCTTC
>TRBV5-1|TRBJ2-6|TRBD2|few
CASSLGGTSGRSSGANVLTF
TGCGCCAGCAGCTTGGGAGGGACTAGCGGGAGATCCTCTGGGGCCAACGTCCTGACTTTC
>TRBV11-2|TRBJ2-1|TRBD2|-
CASSNSGRAPNEQFF
TGTGCCAGCAGCAACAGCGGGAGGGCCCCCAATGAGCAGTTCTTC
>TRBV7-9|TRBJ1-5|TRBD1|-
CSSSFTGAESQPQHF
TGTTCCAGCAGCTTTACAGGGGCGGAGAGTCAGCCCCAGCATTTT
>TRBV6-5|TRBJ1-2|TRBD1|-
CASGTGDYGYTF
TGTGCCAGCGGGACAGGGGACTATGGCTACACCTTC
>TRBV11-2|TRBJ2-1|TRBD2|-
CASSLLAGVVNEQFF
TGTGCCAGCAGCTTATTAGCGGGAGTCGTCAATGAGCAGTTCTTC
>TRBV7-8|TRBJ2-3|TRBD2|-
CASSLDPLWAGDGRVSDTQYF
TGTGCCAGCAGCTTAGACCCCTTATGGGCGGGAGATGGTCGGGTTAGTGATACGCAGTATTTT
>TRBV9|TRBJ2-3|-|-
CASSVEAGARTDTQYF
TGTGCCAGCAGCGTAGAGGCGGGGGCCCGCACAGATACGCAGTATTTT
>TRBV4-2|TRBJ1-1|TRBD1|-
CASSQQALDRMNTEAFF
TGTGCCAGCAGCCAACAAGCCTTGGACAGGATGAACACTGAAGCTTTCTTT
>TRBV29-1|TRBJ1-2|TRBD1|-
CSHPQGQGEPINYGYTF
TGCAGCCACCCCCAGGGACAGGGGGAGCCAATTAACTATGGCTACACCTTC
>TRBV6-6|TRBJ1-2|-|-
CASGPGRTDYGYTF
TGTGCCAGCGGACCCGGGAGGACTGACTATGGCTACACCTTC
>TRBV14|TRBJ2-7|-|few
CASSLMDSYEQYF
TGTGCCAGCAGCCTCATGGACAGCTACGAGCAGTACTTC
>TRBV30|TRBJ2-7|TRBD2|-
CAWSAGGPYEQYF
TGTGCCTGGAGTGCGGGAGGGCCCTACGAGCAGTACTTC
>TRBV30|TRBJ1-5|TRBD1|-
CAWSGGTGGRPQHF
TGTGCCTGGAGTGGGGGGACAGGGGGTCGCCCCCAGCATTTT
>TRBV7-8|TRBJ1-5|-|once
CASSGLHGTIRNQPQHF
TGTGCCAGCAGCGGGCTTCACGGGACAATTCGCAATCAGCCCCAGCATTTT
>TRBV6-5|TRBJ2-1|-|-
CASSYSYRVSDNEQFF
TGTGCCAGCAGTTACTCTTACAGGGTATCGGACAATGAGCAGTTCTTC
>TRBV7-8|TRBJ1-4|-|once
CASSLSLGLGEKLFF
TGTGCCAGCAGCTTATCCCTGGGGCTCGGTGAAAAACTGTTTTTT
>TRBV10-3|TRBJ2-1|TRBD2|-
CAISQTSASYNEQFF
TGTGCCATCAGCCAAACTAGCGCGTCCTACAATGAGCAGTTCTTC
>TRBV29-1|TRBJ1-1|TRBD1|-
CSVRQGSEAFF
TGCAGCGTCCGACAGGGATCTGAAGCTTTCTTT
>TRBV7-8|TRBJ2-2|-|-
CASSPTEGLFTGELFF
TGTGCCAGCAGCCCTACGGAGGGGCTGTTCACCGGGGAGCTGTTTTTT
>TRBV2|TRBJ2-3|-|-
CASSLTPSTDTQYF
TGTGCCAGCAGCTTAACTCCGAGCACAGATACGCAGTATTTT
>TRBV19|TRBJ1-1|-|-
CASALRGTEAFF
TGTGCCAGTGCTTTACGAGGCACTGAAGCTTTCTTT
>TRBV27|TRBJ1-1|-|-
CASSSAATGMAAFF
TGTGCCAGCAGCTCGGCGGCTACAGGGATGGCGGCTTTCTTT
>TRBV6-5|TRBJ2-1|TRBD2|once
CASSYGTSGHNEQFF
TGTGCCAGCAGTTACGGGACTAGCGGCCACAATGAGCAGTTCTTC
>TRBV2|TRBJ1-1|TRBD1|-
CASSVRGRWTEAFF
TGTGCCAGCAGTGTAAGGGGGCGATGGACTGAAGCTTTCTTT
>TRBV7-9|TRBJ1-2|-|-
CASSLAYIGTRLNYGYTF
TGTGCCAGCAGCTTAGCTTACATCGGGACAAGACTTAACTATGGCTACACCTTC
>TRBV7-8|TRBJ2-1|TRBD1|-
CASRPTPTGGINEQFF
TGTGCCAGCAGACCTACCCCGACAGGGGGCATTAATGAGCAGTTCTTC
>TRBV19|TRBJ2-5|-|-
CASSIEASSAVMETQYF
TGTGCCAGTAGTATCGAGGCCAGTTCGGCGGTTATGGAGACCCAGTACTTC
>TRBV30|TRBJ2-5|TRBD2|few
CAWSVRGLVGETQYF
TGTGCCTGGAGTGTGCGGGGACTAGTCGGAGAGACCCAGTACTTC
>TRBV9|TRBJ2-7|TRBD2|-
CASSVEEGGYEQYF
TGTGCCAGCAGCGTAGAGGAGGGAGGGTACGAGCAGTACTTC
>TRBV5-8|TRBJ1-5|-|-
CASSFRQGGNQPQHF
TGTGCCAGCAGCTTCCGGCAGGGTGGGAATCAGCCCCAGCATTTT
>TRBV21-1|TRBJ1-4|-|-
CASSEIQGTNEKLFF
TGTGCCAGCAGCGAAATACAGGGAACTAATGAAAAACTGTTTTTT
>TRBV19|TRBJ2-7|-|-
CASSLGGSYEQYF
TGTGCCAGTAGTTTGGGGGGCTCCTACGAGCAGTACTTC